This T cell receptor (beta chain) was recorded in a study of OX40 agonist ivuxolimab in advanced cancers. Only in-frame clones appear in the TCRdb table, and some are missing; sequencing was by immunoSEQ multiplex PCR. Among 35,000 to 50,000 clones listed, 88% were seen once. With regard to this clone: Its antigen remains unidentified.

Broader study findings: At doses 0.1 to 3.0 mg/kg, CD4+ and CD8+ clones expanded.

The CDR3 is 15 amino acids. V lost 2 bases, J lost 3 bases, and 14 bases lay in between. Germline V gene lookup returns CDR1 MGHRA and CDR2 YSYEKL. The chain combines TRBV4-1 with TRBJ2-7; D is perhaps TRBD1 (5 bases). This TCR was recovered from an adult with an advanced solid tumor such as melanoma, head and neck, liver or kidney cancer. The material was CD4+ or CD8+ T cells sorted from blood, obtained in a trial of the OX40 agonist ivuxolimab. CDR3 amino acids: CASSQRQGINYEQYF. The CDR3 DNA is TGCGCCAGCAGCCAACGGCAGGGCATTAACTACGAGCAGTACTTC.